The source of this T cell receptor (beta chain) is a study of technical replicates of blood from a handful of donors (dated by TCRdb to 2015 to 2018). The germline V gene (reference sequence) provides CDR1 MNHNY and CDR2 SVGAGI. V sheds 2 bases and J sheds 11 bases, leaving 18 bases between their ends. The CDR3, cysteine through phenylalanine, is 15 amino acids long. The read is trimmed to its CDR3 DNA, 45 bases read in frame from base 1. Library method: the immunoSEQ multiplex PCR assay. The table comes from immuneACCESS by way of TCRdb, which keeps in-frame sequences with V and J called. Part of the clones is missing from these tables; in studies checked, under half for an unresolved V gene and the rest for unknown reasons. The sample records around 83,000 clones, approximately 94% of which are singletons. The ten biggest clones cover more than 0.2% of the sample. Of note for this clone: The target of this receptor is not known. There are no base qualities to consult, and no much larger clone falls within one base.

The sequencing sample was made of T cells isolated from PBMCs. The chain links TRBV6-6 with TRBJ1-4; TRBD1 might be the D gene, on 6 matching bases. The sequence was obtained from a human donor in good health. The bases are TGTGCCAGCAGTTACCCGGGGGGCGCGTTGAAGAAACTGTTTTTT. Its translation reads: CASSYPGGALKKLFF.